The 2 T cell receptor beta chains below were found in one sample sequenced in a study of CD8+ T cells in alopecia areata. RNA, once extracted, was reverse transcribed into cDNA for use as the sequencing template. Sequencing used immunoSEQ multiplex PCR; TCRdb keeps in-frame clones, though not all of them. The table records about 69,000 clones, roughly 60% of them present only once. The sample consisted of CD8+ T cells sorted from blood, taken at week 0. These receptors all stem from a human donor with alopecia areata.

The table lists this clone with a few counts. The chain recombines TRBV4-1 with TRBJ1-5, with D perhaps TRBD1 (5 bases). This CDR3 has 14 amino acids. Per the germline V gene, CDR1 is MGHRA and CDR2 is YSYEKL. V lost 1 base to trimming and J lost 4 bases, with 8 bases between them. The CDR3 sequence: CASSQGGSNQPQHF. The CDR3 nucleotides are TGCGCCAGCAGCCAAGGGGGGTCAAATCAGCCCCAGCATTTT.

This clone was seen more than once but under ten times. The V gene is TRBV29-1, the J gene TRBJ1-2; D is uncertain. The CDR3 consists of 13 residues. Germline V gives CDR1 SQVTM, CDR2 ANQGSEA. Trimming took 2 bases from V and 3 from J, leaving 10 bases between them. DNA of the CDR3: TGCAGCGTTGAACTCGGTGCGGACTATGGCTACACCTTC. Its translation is CSVELGADYGYTF.